The clone carrying this TCR beta chain has only one observation. Original processing notes: Using reference gene primer amplification, nucleated cell counts were estimated. Profiled with immunoSEQ multiplex PCR; TCRdb holds only in-frame clones, not every one. The V and J calls and clone size were taken over from that table, and D and trimming were inferred from the DNA. The sample has 35,000 to 40,000 clones; about 91% are singletons. This sample is part of a study of blood T cell repertoires in COVID-19. The ends were cut back, 5 bases at V and 3 bases at J, with 13 bases in the middle. Germline values: CDR1 SEHNR, CDR2 FQNEAQ (reference sequence). There are 15 residues in the CDR3.

Sequencing was performed on peripheral blood. The TCR originated in a human donor in a cohort sampled during active COVID-19. The chain combines TRBV7-9 with TRBJ2-2, with a weak D call TRBD2 (6 bases). CDR3 loop: CASSRLAAYTGELFF. The CDR3 DNA reads as TGTGCCAGCAGCCGATTAGCGGCTTACACCGGGGAGCTGTTTTTT. The full variable domain, with the rest looked up from reference TRBV7-9 and TRBJ2-2, is DTGVSQNPRHKITKRGQNVTFRCDPISEHNRLYWYRQTLGQGPEFLTYFQNEAQLEKSRLLSDRFSAERPKGSFSTLEIQRTEQGDSAMYLCASSRLAAYTGELFFGEGSRLTVL.